This T cell receptor beta chain was sequenced during a study of T cell repertoires in cytomegalovirus infection. Study observations and caveats: CMV-specific TCR beta clonotypes restricted by HLA-C dominated the ex vivo response.

TCRdb re-called the reads with MiXCR, one entry per CDR3 protein. The table shows hundreds of thousands of distinct CDR3 sequences, with roughly 36% occurring only once. A remark on this clonotype: Its antigen is as yet unknown.

Sample: cultured PBMCs, taken from culture after CMV antigen stimulation. This sequence originates from a human donor in good health (CMV status not recorded). Some clones in this sample may be carry-over from other donors' samples.

The CDR3 region has the DNA TGTGCCAGCAGTAGGGCCCTGGAGGGGACCCAGTACTTC. Protein sequence: CASSRALEGTQYF. This chain joins TRBV11-3 and TRBJ2-5; TRBD2 might be the D (6 bases). V was trimmed by 6 bases and J by 7 bases, leaving 15 bases between them. This CDR3 region has 13 residues. Germline CDR1 reads SGHNT; CDR2 reads YENEEA.